A selection of T cell receptor beta chains follows, all from one sample in a study of blood T cells in healthy people across ages. TCRdb ran MiXCR on the 5' RACE reads and lists one entry per CDR3 protein. The sample consists of about 640,000 distinct CDR3 sequences, roughly 53% of them appearing once. Material for sequencing was blood. The receptor source for this set is a man between 60 and 75 years old in good health. CDR3s include the opening cysteine and the closing phenylalanine or tryptophan. D genes are given only for firm matches. The size entry is marked missing in some rows and otherwise reads once, few, many or a size class.

d_gene,j_gene,abundance,v_gene,CDR3nt,CDR3aa
NA,TRBJ2-7,few,TRBV29-1,TGCAGCGTTGGGGGGGATGGAGTTTCCACCTACGAGCAGTACTTC,CSVGGDGVSTYEQYF
TRBD2,TRBJ2-7,NA,TRBV7-8,TGTGCCAGCAGCTTAGAGCCGGGGGGGACCTACGAGCAGTACTTC,CASSLEPGGTYEQYF
NA,TRBJ2-7,NA,TRBV20-1,TGCAGTGCTAGAGCGGCCCAGGGAAACTACGGGCAGTACTTC,CSARAAQGNYGQYF
TRBD2,TRBJ2-3,NA,TRBV4-2,TGTGCCAGCAGCTCTAGCGGGGGTGCGAAGGTTGCAGATACGCAGTATTTT,CASSSSGGAKVADTQYF
TRBD1,TRBJ1-1,NA,TRBV3-1,TGTGCCAGCAGCCCGGACAGGGCCGCTGAAGCTTTCTTT,CASSPDRAAEAFF
TRBD2,TRBJ2-5,NA,TRBV28,TGTGCCAGCAGTTTAATTACCCAGAGCGGGGGGGCGGAGACCCAGTACTTC,CASSLITQSGGAETQYF
TRBD2,TRBJ2-1,NA,TRBV29-1,TGCAGCGTCCGCGTACTAGCGGGGGGTTTCAGCTCCTACAATGAGCAGTTCTTC,CSVRVLAGGFSSYNEQFF
NA,TRBJ2-5,NA,TRBV25-1,TGTGCCAGCAGTGAATTAAAAGGTGGAGACCAAGAGACCCAGTACTTC,CASSELKGGDQETQYF
NA,TRBJ2-1,NA,TRBV5-6,TGTGCCAGCAGCTTCGCTCCCCGGGGGCGCTACAATGAGCAGTTCTTC,CASSFAPRGRYNEQFF
TRBD1,TRBJ1-2,NA,TRBV24-1,TGTGCCACCAGTGATCCGGGACAGGAACGAGGCTACACCTTC,CATSDPGQERGYTF
TRBD1,TRBJ2-7,few,TRBV10-3,TGTGCCATCCGGCAGGGGGTCTTCTACGAGCAGTACTTC,CAIRQGVFYEQYF
NA,TRBJ2-1,NA,TRBV2,TGTGCCAGCAGTGAAACGACAGTAAACAATGAGCAGTTCTTC,CASSETTVNNEQFF
NA,TRBJ2-7,NA,TRBV6-5,TGTGCCAGCAGTCGAGGGCCACCCTACGAGCAGTACTTC,CASSRGPPYEQYF
TRBD2,TRBJ2-3,NA,TRBV2,TGTGCCAGCAGTGGGGGACTAGCGGGGGGGACCAGCACAGATACGCAGTATTTT,CASSGGLAGGTSTDTQYF
NA,TRBJ2-7,NA,TRBV2,TGTGCCGTACAGGGTCTTGCCTACGAGCAGTACTTC,CAVQGLAYEQYF
NA,TRBJ2-3,NA,TRBV10-3,TGTGCCACCCCGTCCGTATTGAGCACAGATACGCAGTATTTT,CATPSVLSTDTQYF
NA,TRBJ1-2,NA,TRBV6-1,TGTGCCAGCAGTGACTGGAGCCCGGGCTATGGCTACACCTTC,CASSDWSPGYGYTF
NA,TRBJ1-1,NA,TRBV29-1,TGCAGCGTCCGTGCTCTGGGCTATGCTTTCTTT,CSVRALGYAFF
TRBD1,TRBJ1-1,once,TRBV5-1,TGCGCCAGCGCCACCGACAGGGGTAGGACTGAAGCTTTCTTT,CASATDRGRTEAFF
NA,TRBJ2-5,many,TRBV7-7,TGTGCCAGCAGCAATGGAGATGGGGGGACCCAGTACTTC,CASSNGDGGTQYF
NA,TRBJ1-2,few,TRBV3-1,TGTGCCAGCAGCCAAATGTCCCATGGCTACACCTTC,CASSQMSHGYTF
NA,TRBJ2-4,NA,TRBV7-2,TGTGCCAGCAGCGGCCGAGAAATAGCCAAAAACATTCAGTACTTC,CASSGREIAKNIQYF
NA,TRBJ2-3,few,TRBV3-1,TGTGCCAGCAGCCAGGACTACTTGGGGCAGTATTTT,CASSQDYLGQYF
TRBD1,TRBJ2-1,once,TRBV20-1,TGCAGTGCTAGATTGGGACAGGGGTACAATGAGCAGTTCTTC,CSARLGQGYNEQFF
TRBD2,TRBJ2-1,NA,TRBV2,TGTGCCAGCAGTGCCCCCCCCGGGACTAGTTTTTATTTGAATGAGCAGTTCTTC,CASSAPPGTSFYLNEQFF
NA,TRBJ2-7,few,TRBV29-1,TGCAGCGTTGACGGACTGACCCTAGGCGAGCAGTACTTC,CSVDGLTLGEQYF
TRBD1,TRBJ2-1,NA,TRBV11-3,TGTGCCAGCAGCTCCACAGGGGTTGGCAATGAGCAGTTCTTC,CASSSTGVGNEQFF
NA,TRBJ2-1,NA,TRBV28,TGTGCCAGCACCTTCCGTAGTGAGCAGTTCTTC,CASTFRSEQFF
NA,TRBJ2-3,NA,TRBV5-1,TGCGCCAGCAGCTTGTTCAGTGGGGAAGATACGCAGTATTTT,CASSLFSGEDTQYF
NA,TRBJ2-5,many,TRBV5-1,TGCGCCAGCAGCCTAGACAGGGGAGGGGCCCAAGAGACCCAGTACTTC,CASSLDRGGAQETQYF
TRBD2,TRBJ2-7,once,TRBV20-1,TGCAGTGCCGGCGGGGGGGCTCATCCCTACGAGCAGTACTTC,CSAGGGAHPYEQYF
NA,TRBJ1-2,NA,TRBV25-1,TGTGCCAGCAGTGAATCTGGACCCACCAGCCATGGCTACACCTTC,CASSESGPTSHGYTF